The 31 T cell receptor beta chains reported below all come from one sample, sequenced in a study of control samples from healthy donors and cancer patients. Only in-frame clones appear in the TCRdb table, and some are missing; sequencing was by immunoSEQ multiplex PCR. Among about 160,000 clones listed, about 90% were seen once. The sample comprised blood. The receptors stem from a man aged 30 to 39 in good health.

This clone turned up a few times. This sequence joins TRBV5-4 and TRBJ2-7, with 8 positions matching TRBD1. The CDR3 runs 14 residues. The germline gives CDR1 SGHNT, CDR2 YYREEE (reference sequence). Trimming took 0 bases from V and 7 from J; bases not matched to a gene: 6. The CDR3 loop reads CASSLAQGAREQYF. The DNA for the CDR3 is TGTGCCAGCAGCTTGGCGCAGGGGGCGCGGGAGCAGTACTTC.

V and J are TRBV5-1 and TRBJ2-7, with a tentative D call TRBD1 (5 bases). V dropped 0 bases and J dropped 1 base, with 5 bases sitting between them. CDR1 is SGHRS and CDR2 is YFSETQ in the germline V gene. The length of the CDR3 is 13 residues. Here the CDR3 DNA reads TGCGCCAGCAGCTTGGAGGGGTCCTACGAGCAGTACTTC. Residues: CASSLEGSYEQYF.

The gene calls are TRBV28 and TRBJ2-7; D is possibly TRBD2 (6 bases). Germline V CDR1 and CDR2: MDHEN, SYDVKM. V was shortened by 6 bases and J by 4 bases, with 10 bases between the two germline ends. The CDR3 loop spans 12 amino acids. The CDR3 coding sequence is TGTGCCAGCAGCATGGGGAGGTACGAGCAGTACTTC. Translated, it gives CASSMGRYEQYF. Complete variable domain (other parts from reference TRBV28 and TRBJ2-7): DVKVTQSSRYLVKRTGEKVFLECVQDMDHENMFWYRQDPGLGLRLIYFSYDVKMKEKGDIPEGYSVSREKKERFSLILESASTNQTSMYLCASSMGRYEQYFGPGTRLTVT.

Turning to this clone: Other DNA sequences from this sample encode an identical CDR3 as well. The gene calls are TRBV18 and TRBJ2-7, with 9 positions matching TRBD2. CDR1 KGHSH and CDR2 LQKENI come from the germline V gene. The CDR3 consists of 14 residues. Trimming cost V 6 bases and J 3 bases; bases outside gene matches: 6. CDR3 DNA: TGTGCCAGCTCCCCTGGGACTAGCAGCTACGAGCAGTACTTC. Encoded protein: CASSPGTSSYEQYF.

This chain joins TRBV4-1 and TRBJ2-2, with 9 bases matching TRBD2. CDR3 length: 16 residues. Germline CDR1 MGHRA, CDR2 YSYEKL. V shed 1 base, J shed 6 bases, and the junction held 6 bases outside the gene matches. The CDR3 sequence: CASSQVRTSVAGELFF. CDR3 bases: TGCGCCAGCAGCCAAGTGAGGACTAGCGTAGCCGGGGAGCTGTTTTTT.

V gene TRBV6-5 combines with J gene TRBJ1-6; a possible D gene is TRBD1 (6 bases). There are 15 residues in the CDR3. The germline V and J ends were trimmed by 1 base and 7 bases, with 11 bases remaining between them. Germline V gene data show CDR1 as MNHEY and CDR2 as SVGAGI. CDR3 DNA: TGTGCCAGCAGTTACTATCAAGGGGGGAATTCACCCCTCCACTTT. Translation gives CASSYYQGGNSPLHF.

There are a few counts of this clone. J is TRBJ2-3 and V is TRBV5-6; a weak D match, TRBD2 (5 bases). Trimming cost V 4 bases and J 4 bases, with 16 bases left between them. The CDR3 loop spans 15 amino acids. The germline gives CDR1 SGHDT, CDR2 YYEEEE. For the CDR3, the DNA is TGTGCCAGCAGCGCGGACCCCCTCGGGGCAGATACGCAGTATTTT. Protein: CASSADPLGADTQYF.

J is TRBJ1-2 and V is TRBV6-5, with a possible D match to TRBD1 (5 bases). Germline CDR1 and CDR2: MNHEY and SVGAGI. V gave up 5 bases and J gave up 5 bases, with 15 bases separating them. The CDR3 runs 14 residues. CDR3 protein: CASSQDTNSYGYTF. The CDR3 nucleotides are TGTGCCAGCAGTCAGGACACGAACTCTTATGGCTACACCTTC.

This chain connects TRBV4-3 to TRBJ2-1; no clear D gene. The germline V gene encodes CDR1 LGHNA and CDR2 YSLEER. The CDR3 runs to 14 residues. Trimming shortened V by 0 bases and J by 6 bases, and 9 bases separated the two germline ends. CDR3 loop: CASSQDMVGNEQFF. The CDR3 DNA reads TGCGCCAGCAGCCAAGATATGGTAGGCAATGAGCAGTTCTTC.

This clone has only one observation. The CDR3, as DNA: TGTGCCAGCAGTTTCCGCAGAAACACCATATATTTT. This sequence encodes CASSFRRNTIYF. The chain recombines TRBV28 with TRBJ1-3; D remains ambiguous. Trimming cost V 3 bases and J 5 bases, with 5 bases left between them. Germline assignment: CDR1 MDHEN and CDR2 SYDVKM. This CDR3 contains 12 residues.

The rearrangement joins TRBV15 to TRBJ1-5, with D tentatively TRBD1 (6 bases). The V end was cut by 0 bases, the J end by 7 bases, with 13 bases between. Germline V lookup: CDR1 LNHNV, CDR2 YYDKDF (reference sequence). The CDR3 loop spans 15 amino acids. The CDR3 nucleotides read TGTGCCACCAGCAGAGATACGAGGGGGAGGCAGCCCCAGCATTTT. Translation: CATSRDTRGRQPQHF.

CDR3 nucleotides: TGCAGTGCTAGTTTGGGGGCCGTTGGGGGCTACACCTTC. Translated, it gives CSASLGAVGGYTF. The chain employs TRBV20-1 and TRBJ1-2; a possible D gene is TRBD1 (6 bases). Trimming left V 3 bases short and J 8 bases short, with 16 bases between. This CDR3 region has 13 residues. CDR1 DFQATT and CDR2 SNEGSKA come from the germline V gene (reference sequence).

CDR3 protein: CASTLRLGGSSYEQYF. In DNA, the CDR3 is TGTGCCAGCACCCTTAGGCTCGGGGGAAGCTCCTACGAGCAGTACTTC. The chain employs TRBV11-2 and TRBJ2-7, with D possibly matching TRBD2 (6 bases). Germline CDR1 is SGHAT and CDR2 is FQNNGV. Deletions cut 7 bases from V and 0 bases from J, with 19 bases between. The CDR3 spans 16 residues.

This chain connects TRBV15 to TRBJ1-3; D is undetermined. Germline V lookup: CDR1 LNHNV, CDR2 YYDKDF (reference sequence). V was trimmed by 3 bases and J by 3 bases, leaving 15 bases between them. This CDR3 region has 16 residues. The CDR3 loop is CATSSPDASDGNTIYF. The DNA for the CDR3 is TGTGCCACCAGCAGCCCCGATGCTTCCGATGGAAACACCATATATTTT.

V gene TRBV2 combines with J gene TRBJ1-3; 7 nucleotides agree with TRBD1. V lost 11 bases to trimming and J lost 4 bases; unmatched junction nucleotides: 11. The CDR3 consists of 14 residues. Looked up from germline, CDR1 is SNHLY and CDR2 is FYNNEI. For the CDR3, the DNA is TGTGCCGGCTGCGAACAGGGGTGGGGAAACACCATATATTTT. It yields the protein CAGCEQGWGNTIYF.

This CDR3 is CASSPTQGRGNQPQHF. For the CDR3, the DNA is TGTGCCAGCTCGCCCACACAGGGTAGGGGCAATCAGCCCCAGCATTTT. The chain combines TRBV18 with TRBJ1-5; D possibly corresponds to TRBD1 (6 bases). The V end was cut by 6 bases, the J end by 2 bases, with 17 bases between. The CDR3 length is 16 residues. Germline CDR1 KGHSH, CDR2 LQKENI.

The chain has TRBV11-2 and TRBJ1-6, with D uncertain. The CDR3 extends over 17 amino acids. Germline CDR1 reads SGHAT; CDR2 reads FQNNGV. V was cut by 5 bases and J by 0 bases, with 14 bases left in between. The CDR3 sequence: CASSGGGGSSYNSPLHF. CDR3 coding DNA: TGTGCCAGCAGCGGAGGAGGCGGGAGCTCCTATAATTCACCCCTCCACTTT.

The V call is TRBV11-1, the J call TRBJ2-2; D ambiguous. V was trimmed by 5 bases and J by 8 bases, leaving 6 bases between them. Germline lookup yields CDR1 SGHAT and CDR2 FQDESV (reference sequence). The CDR3 is 11 residues long. The CDR3 DNA reads as TGTGCCAGCAGCATCTCTGGGGAGCTGTTTTTT. Translated: CASSISGELFF.

The J gene is TRBJ1-5, the V gene TRBV2; no clear D gene. The CDR3 runs 13 residues. Trimming removed 6 bases from V and 6 bases from J, with 12 bases in between. Germline V gene lookup returns CDR1 SNHLY and CDR2 FYNNEI. CDR3 in DNA: TGTGCCAGCAGGTTCGGGCCAGGTCAGCCCCAGCATTTT. It is translated as CASRFGPGQPQHF.

The J gene is TRBJ2-3, the V gene TRBV11-3; 9 positions agree with TRBD2. Germline values: CDR1 SGHNT, CDR2 YENEEA. This CDR3 is 15 amino acids long. With 2 bases clipped from V and 5 bases from J, the junction kept 5 bases outside the gene matches. CDR3 amino acids: CASSLRAGGEDTQYF. The CDR3 coding sequence is TGTGCCAGCAGCTTAAGAGCGGGGGGAGAAGATACGCAGTATTTT.

This clone was observed a handful of times. V is TRBV18 and J is TRBJ1-2; possibly TRBD1 for D (5 bases). Looked up from germline, CDR1 is KGHSH and CDR2 is LQKENI. There are 13 residues in the CDR3. With 3 bases removed from V and 3 bases from J, the gap between germline ends came to 8 bases. CDR3 DNA: TGTGCCAGCTCACCCGAGGGGTACTATGGCTACACCTTC. It codes for CASSPEGYYGYTF.

The chain employs TRBV25-1 and TRBJ2-5; TRBD2 matches at 8 bases. Germline V gives CDR1 MGHDK, CDR2 SYGVNS. Trimming took 7 bases from V and 5 from J; bases not matched to a gene: 15. The CDR3 is made up of 16 amino acids. CDR3 coding DNA: TGTGCCAGCAAGAACCTGGTAGGCGGGAGGACTGAGACCCAGTACTTC. Amino acid sequence: CASKNLVGGRTETQYF.

This clone is a singleton in its sample. The chain recombines TRBV19 with TRBJ2-1; D perhaps matches TRBD2 (6 bases). CDR1 LNHDA and CDR2 SQIVND come from the germline V gene (reference sequence). Deletions cut 5 bases from V and 5 bases from J, with 16 bases between. The length of the CDR3 is 15 residues. The CDR3 loop is CASSPRWEANNEQFF. In DNA form, the CDR3 reads TGTGCCAGTAGTCCCCGCTGGGAGGCCAACAATGAGCAGTTCTTC.

The chain recombines TRBV19 with TRBJ1-2; no firm D call. CDR3 size: 16 residues. Germline V gives CDR1 LNHDA, CDR2 SQIVND (reference sequence). The V gene lost 3 bases and the J gene lost 6 bases, with 20 bases spanning the gap. CDR3 coding DNA: TGTGCCAGTAGTATCCCCATCACCGCCAATCTCGATGGCTACACCTTC. Its protein product is CASSIPITANLDGYTF. Based on the CDR3 plus reference TRBV19 and TRBJ1-2, the full variable domain is DGGITQSPKYLFRKEGQNVTLSCEQNLNHDAMYWYRQDPGQGLRLIYYSQIVNDFQKGDIAEGYSVSREKKESFPLTVTSAQKNPTAFYLCASSIPITANLDGYTFGSGTRLTVV.

The chain carries TRBV11-2 and TRBJ1-2, with 8 bases aligning to TRBD1. The CDR3 has 13 residues. After removal of 5 bases from V and 6 bases from J, the junction contained 5 bases not matched to a gene. CDR1 is SGHAT, CDR2 FQNNGV, per germline. The CDR3 DNA reads as TGTGCCAGCAGCCTGACAGGGGTGGATGGCTACACCTTC. It is translated as CASSLTGVDGYTF.

V usage is TRBV18 and J usage is TRBJ1-5; D may be TRBD1 (5 bases). The CDR3 has 13 residues. Germline values: CDR1 KGHSH, CDR2 LQKENI. V was trimmed by 5 bases and J by 8 bases, leaving 13 bases between them. The DNA of the CDR3 is TGTGCCAGCTCATCGGGACTCACAGAGCCCCAGCATTTT. This sequence encodes CASSSGLTEPQHF.

This chain connects TRBV6-5 to TRBJ2-7, with no clear D. Germline loops: CDR1 MNHEY, CDR2 SVGAGI. Trimming shortened V by 5 bases and J by 3 bases, and 11 bases separated the two germline ends. CDR3 length: 13 residues. CDR3 sequence: CASSTFSSYEQYF. The CDR3 DNA reads TGTGCCAGCAGTACCTTTAGCAGCTACGAGCAGTACTTC.

The chain has TRBV2 and TRBJ1-5; a possible D gene is TRBD1 (5 bases). Germline V CDR1 and CDR2: SNHLY, FYNNEI. The CDR3 consists of 16 residues. V was shortened by 0 bases and J by 6 bases, with 15 bases between the two germline ends. In nucleotides, the CDR3 is TGTGCCAGCAGTGAAGCAATTCAACCCGGGGGTCAGCCCCAGCATTTT. Translated, it gives CASSEAIQPGGQPQHF.

The rearrangement uses TRBV6-5 and TRBJ1-1; TRBD1 might be the D (5 bases). The CDR3 is 14 amino acids. Germline loops: CDR1 MNHEY, CDR2 SVGAGI. With 5 bases removed from V and 3 bases from J, the gap between germline ends came to 13 bases. In DNA form, the CDR3 reads TGTGCCAGCAGTAGGGGCCAACCGGACACTGAAGCTTTCTTT. It yields the protein CASSRGQPDTEAFF.

The gene calls are TRBV14 and TRBJ1-2, with a weak D call TRBD1 (6 bases). The germline V gene has CDR1 SGHDN and CDR2 FVKESK. With 5 bases removed from V and 8 bases from J, the gap between germline ends came to 15 bases. The CDR3 loop spans 13 amino acids. CDR3 region: CASSERQAVGYTF. The CDR3 nucleotides read TGTGCCAGCAGCGAGAGACAGGCGGTGGGCTACACCTTC.

The V and J genes are TRBV6-6 and TRBJ2-3; 10 bases are a match to TRBD2. V was pared by 5 bases and J by 6 bases, with 8 bases of the junction left unmatched. Looked up from germline, CDR1 is MNHNY and CDR2 is SVGAGI (reference sequence). This CDR3 contains 15 residues. This CDR3 reads CASSTSGEGSDTQYF. CDR3 DNA sequence: TGTGCCAGCAGTACTAGCGGGGAAGGGTCGGATACGCAGTATTTT.